This T cell receptor beta chain was captured in a study of cytomegalovirus exposure and HLA in healthy donors (dated by TCRdb to 2016 to 2017). Background for the entire study: In an earlier analysis of fewer than 750 of the donors, under 300 Gb of sequence data and 95 million to 130 million unique TCR beta sequences from about 190 million T cells were reported. Approximately 310 gigabases of sequencing data and around 80 million unique TCR sequences made up an early release that covered under 750 HLA-typed donors. Among the roughly 400 genotyped donors, roughly 80% belonged to the genetic ancestry cluster associated with self-reported Caucasian donors. The aim of the study was to test whether cataloging public T cell receptors could identify signatures of past pathogen exposure. Using immunosequencing, the study profiled T cell repertoires from around 670 subjects and related those repertoires to cytomegalovirus serostatus. In addition to the first cohort of 666 subjects, a separate validation cohort of 130 or so different subjects was used. To predict cytomegalovirus infection status, the study combined high-throughput TCR immunosequencing, statistical association of individual TCRs with disease status, and machine learning. To study patterns of TCR occurrence, a later analysis re-analyzed previously published TCR beta repertoires from several hundred donors and added high-resolution HLA genotyping. Rather than drawing on any new phenotypic data, the later analysis identified candidate immune exposures from TCR beta sequences and the way those sequences occurred across donors. An earlier analysis of more than 450 of the donors used high-throughput TCR beta sequencing to judge whether each TCR beta V gene segment behaved as functional or pseudogenic. Donor age, sex, ethnicity and CMV serostatus were compiled together with the repertoire data. A later genetic analysis used genome-wide SNP genotypes for about 65% of the roughly 670 donors, treating that subset as a discovery cohort. All discovery cohort repertoires had been generated using a single sequencing platform. HLA typing covered class I and class II loci at four-digit resolution. Typing coverage varied by locus: roughly 629-640 donors for A, B, C, DRB1 and DQB1; 522 for DQA1; nearly 610 for DPA1; roughly 450 for DPB1. Because of strong linkage in the cohort, roughly five DR-DQ haplotypes were treated as single units for association and clustering. Across about 380 genotyped donors of the cohort, an average of roughly 250,000 unique TCR beta nucleotide sequences per donor were sequenced, and roughly 17% of those sequences were non-productive. Beyond this particular receptor, the publication reports: A further reported finding was that TCR beta sequences accurately predicted the HLA-A and HLA-B alleles for most subjects in the first cohort. A later genetic analysis associated a missense DCLRE1C variant with V-gene and J-gene trimming of TCR beta chains, and an independent cohort replicated the association. Linkage disequilibrium might explain the correlated functional status among segregating V segments, but an unknown experimental factor could not be ruled out. In both the original and validation cohorts, the classifier was reported to diagnose cytomegalovirus status with high specificity and sensitivity. In this cohort, only TCR beta chains were sequenced, and detectable features were limited by the absence of alpha or paired-chain data. HLA typing was unavailable for some donors at each locus, so association tests used only the typed subset. In vitro tests confirmed that a few of the cytomegalovirus-associated TCR beta chains recognize cytomegalovirus antigens. A later analysis reported that several top co-occurrence clusters appeared linked to parvovirus B19, influenza, CMV and Epstein-Barr virus. In a later analysis, HLA-associated TCR beta chains showed more clonal expansion and lower generation probabilities than non-associated chains that were equally common. The study gave a list of 150 to 200 TCR beta chains associated with cytomegalovirus. Presence/absence analyses assumed roughly uniform sequencing depth across donors, an assumption that may not hold. A later analysis associated 16,951 TCR beta sequences with specific HLA alleles at a false discovery rate of 0.05. Because counts were too low, seventeen rarely observed V segments, including chromosome 9 orphons, were excluded from the earlier analysis of around 640 of the donors. In a later analysis, the rate of TCR association differed among HLA loci, with DRB1 alleles having the most associated TCRs and HLA-C alleles having the fewest. A later analysis found that most CMV-associated TCR beta chains appeared HLA-restricted, with HLA associations seemingly driven largely by CMV exposure. CMV serostatus was the only immune exposure information available for the cohort. The 87-base-pair reads could not distinguish some IMGT-functional V segments, including TRBV6-2 and TRBV6-3, so those segments were excluded. Most TCR sequences were observed very rarely across donors, whereas some public TCRs were present in many individuals. In a later genetic analysis, fewer N-insertions in productive TCRs were reported among donors in an Asian-associated ancestry cluster than the approximately 710-donor mean. According to the authors, the approach could potentially be generalized to other disease states and immunological phenotypes. Assigning TCR associations to individual alleles was difficult when HLA alleles, especially DR and DQ, strongly co-occurred. Broadly in line with IMGT annotations, most TCR beta V segments showed up in productive rearrangements about 87% or about 30% of the time in an earlier analysis of approximately 600 of the donors. A group of highly shared sequence variants was considered likely to be a technical artifact of the sequencing pipeline.

Library construction relied on the immunoSEQ multiplex PCR assay. For the multiplex PCR, a mixture combining 60 forward primers for TCR Vbeta segments and 13 reverse primers for TCR Jbeta segments was used. The CDR3 region of rearranged TCR beta genes was amplified from genomic DNA with a multiplex PCR assay. Amplified TCR beta libraries were sequenced as 87-base-pair reads on the Illumina HiSeq System. In the source study's methods: Across the 500 to 750 repertoires, a later analysis counted tens of millions of unique TCR beta chains, roughly 11 million of which were shared by at least two donors. A nearest-neighbor algorithm error-corrected the raw reads and collapsed the reads into unique sequences, merging closely related sequences to remove PCR and sequencing errors. Alignment of CDR3 sequences to IMGT reference sequences was used to assign V, D and J gene segments. For a sequence to be retained, a match of at least six nucleotides to both a V gene segment and a J gene segment was required. Rearrangements were classified as productive when the CDR3 lacked stop codons and remained in frame with V and J, and all other rearrangements were classified as non-productive. CDR3 was defined by IMGT convention, running from the second conserved V-encoded cysteine to the conserved J-encoded phenylalanine. In an earlier analysis of 550 to 650 of the donors, sequences lacking an unambiguous match to a single V gene segment were excluded. An earlier analysis of fewer than 650 of the donors classified V segments as functional when productive rearrangements were above 56.7% and as segregating when the standard deviation between donors was above 5%. To diagnose cytomegalovirus status from the catalog of TCR beta chain sequences, a statistical classification framework was built. In a later analysis, TCR nucleotide sequences were compared against IMGT/GENE-DB human TR gene sequences so that V and J genes could be assigned. Using the TCRdist pipeline, a later analysis assigned CDR3 sequences along with most-parsimonious VDJ recombination scenarios. A later analysis defined each TCR beta chain by its CDR3 amino acid sequence plus V-gene family, and excluded reads lacking a unique V-gene family. As a way to deal with suspected cross-contamination and a sequencing artifact, a later analysis dropped 450 to 600 nucleotide sequences that were highly shared and had low generation probability. In a later analysis, a clonal expansion index was calculated for each public chain from normalized within-repertoire ranks of inferred template counts. Generation probabilities in a later analysis came from a VDJ recombination model fitted to out-of-frame rearrangements, and those results were checked against IGoR. In a later analysis, TCR-TCR, TCR-HLA and TCR-CMV co-occurrence was scored with hypergeometric tests, and a repertoire-size bias correction was applied to TCR pairs. In a later analysis, false discovery rates were estimated by permuting HLA or CMV assignments 20 times. A later analysis grouped co-occurring TCRs with DBSCAN, adding TCRdist sequence similarity when clustering within HLA-allele-positive subsets. Repertoires with fewer than 30,000 or more than 120,000 public chains were left out of co-occurrence clustering, as were roughly five repertoires with anomalous nucleotide sharing. Not all clones reach the TCRdb copy of this immuneACCESS table, which keeps in-frame sequences only. Checked studies attribute under half of the gap to unresolved V genes and leave the rest unexplained. V, J and clone size derive from that table, while D and trimming were established from the DNA sequence. The sample profile shows about 180,000 clones; roughly 84% of them were found once. 1.2% of the sample is taken by the ten largest.

The cohort comprised fewer than 700 healthy bone marrow donors. At the time of sampling, all cohort members were nominally healthy, though unrecorded immune exposures were likely present. The donor was CMV seronegative and was included in the group of over 300 seronegative cohort members. Every donor gave a peripheral blood sample, and the peripheral blood mononuclear cells from that sample were used for TCR beta sequencing. The Qiagen DNeasy Blood Extraction Kit was used to extract genomic DNA from the blood cell samples. Per the germline V gene, MNHNS is the CDR1 and SASEGT is the CDR2. Including the terminal cysteine and phenylalanine, the CDR3 comprises 14 residues. The retained sequence is limited to the CDR3, 42 bases, with the frame set at the first base. V loses 3 bases at its end and J loses 4 bases; junction bases beyond the gene matches: 2. Comments on this clone: What antigen it recognizes has not been identified. Nothing much larger sits one base from this clone, and base qualities are not available.

The material sequenced was PBMCs. The source is a boy under 10 years old in good health and CMV-seronegative. The chain is made from TRBV6-1 and TRBJ1-2; 10 central nucleotides agree with TRBD1. The DNA sequence is given as TGTGCCAGCAGTGACAGACAGGGGGCCTATGGCTACACCTTC. The encoded protein is CASSDRQGAYGYTF.